This section outlines one T cell receptor beta chain sequence together with its context. Its antigen is not known. This record comes from a study of long-term antiretroviral therapy in people with HIV. Per individual, the PBMC samples numbered at least one pre-ART and at least two post-ART. The content of samples before DNA extraction was roughly 0.9-11 million cryopreserved PBMC. At the survey level, the v3.0 immunoSEQ assay was run. Generated by immunoSEQ multiplex PCR, the TCRdb table keeps only in-frame clones and is missing some. The sample shows 35,000 to 55,000 clones, 90% to 95% of them seen only once. CDR3 length: 18 amino acids. V lost 4 bases, J lost 0 bases, and 6 bases stayed unmatched. The germline CDR1 and CDR2 sequences are SGHVS and FNYEAQ. Study-level points and caveats: The ART regimens used between the mid-2000s and the late 2010s may be less effective than current ones. Repertoires with HIV possessed tighter CDR3 length spans than those of controls.

This clonotype was sampled from a woman between 45 and 60 years old with HIV. This chain connects TRBV7-6 to TRBJ2-6; TRBD1 aligns across 10 bases. The sample was unsorted PBMCs, taken 3.7 years after starting antiretroviral therapy. The CDR3 loop is CASSSRDRGGSGANVLTF. CDR3 bases: TGTGCCAGCAGCTCACGGGACAGGGGCGGCTCTGGGGCCAACGTCCTGACTTTC. Based on the CDR3 plus reference TRBV7-6 and TRBJ2-6, the full variable domain is GAGVSQSPRYKVTKRGQDVALRCDPISGHVSLYWYRQALGQGPEFLTYFNYEAQQDKSGLPNDRFSAERPEGSISTLTIQRTEQRDSAMYRCASSSRDRGGSGANVLTFGAGSRLTVL.